This is a list of T cell receptor beta chains from one sample in a study of Tregs in tolerant kidney transplant recipients. Method: immunoSEQ multiplex PCR; TCRdb's copy keeps in-frame clones and lacks some. The sample yields fewer than 100,000 clones, approximately 89% seen once. This sample comprised Tregs from blood, obtained before the transplant. Every receptor here comes from a human donor who received a combined kidney and bone marrow transplant. Each CDR3 is given with its conserved first and last residue.

v_call: TRBV28; j_call: TRBJ2-2; cdr3_aa: CASSLLGIPTNTGELFF
v_call: TRBV10-3; j_call: TRBJ1-2; cdr3_aa: CAISDKGRNRGAYNYGYTF
v_call: TRBV29-1; j_call: TRBJ2-5; cdr3_aa: CSATIFGAHETQYF
v_call: TRBV7-2; j_call: TRBJ2-1; cdr3_aa: CASSLGEAGEQFF
v_call: TRBV7-2; j_call: TRBJ2-5; cdr3_aa: CASSTSGVGETQYF
v_call: TRBV9; j_call: TRBJ1-2; cdr3_aa: CASSVGQVNYGYTF
v_call: TRBV10-2; j_call: TRBJ2-1; cdr3_aa: CASRSTYNEQFF
v_call: TRBV28; j_call: TRBJ2-1; cdr3_aa: CASSLAGGYNEQFF
v_call: TRBV14; j_call: TRBJ1-2; cdr3_aa: CASSHLLQGKQPFF
v_call: TRBV19; j_call: TRBJ2-6; cdr3_aa: CASKEGPGANVLTF
v_call: TRBV28; j_call: TRBJ2-5; cdr3_aa: CASSLRTGAKQETQYF
v_call: TRBV30; j_call: TRBJ2-5; cdr3_aa: CAWSPPGETQYF
v_call: TRBV10-1; j_call: TRBJ2-7; cdr3_aa: CASSDGRTDSYEQYF
v_call: TRBV4-1; j_call: TRBJ2-3; cdr3_aa: CASSQGRSTWTSGNTDTQYF
v_call: TRBV4-3; j_call: TRBJ2-3; cdr3_aa: CASSPRLASVDTQYF
v_call: TRBV18; j_call: TRBJ1-2; cdr3_aa: CASSRQGAHGYTF
v_call: TRBV4-2; j_call: TRBJ2-2; cdr3_aa: CASSVGRELFF
v_call: TRBV14; j_call: .; cdr3_aa: CASSQGLAGLSYEQYF
v_call: TRBV25-1; j_call: TRBJ2-7; cdr3_aa: CASRPGQGASYEQYF
v_call: TRBV30; j_call: TRBJ2-2; cdr3_aa: CAWSRNRDPNTGELFF
v_call: TRBV2; j_call: TRBJ2-2; cdr3_aa: CASSFPQGAAAGELFF
v_call: TRBV28; j_call: .; cdr3_aa: CASSTTGTGTYEQYF